This T cell receptor beta chain was obtained from a study of blood T cell repertoires in COVID-19. Study-level background: Whether acute or convalescent, the COVID-19 samples came from the United States, Italy and Spain.

Trimming took 3 bases from V and 5 from J; bases not matched to a gene: 5. Germline V gene data show CDR1 as SGHRS and CDR2 as YFSETQ. The CDR3 is 15 residues long. Here immunoSEQ multiplex PCR was the method, and the copy in TCRdb shows in-frame clones only, minus some. The repertoire holds under 250,000 clones, 89% seen once, with 5.5% to 6.5% in the top ten. The sequenced sample was peripheral blood. This rearrangement joins TRBV5-1 to TRBJ2-3, with 11 nucleotides matching TRBD2. The receptor's source is a man aged 55 to 70 who had recovered from COVID-19. The CDR3 loop reads CASSSTSGTVDTQYF. CDR3 bases: TGCGCCAGCAGCTCGACTAGCGGGACGGTAGATACGCAGTATTTT. The variable domain in full, completed from reference TRBV5-1 and TRBJ2-3, reads KAGVTQTPRYLIKTRGQQVTLSCSPISGHRSVSWYQQTPGQGLQFLFEYFSETQRNKGNFPGRFSGRQFSNSRSEMNVSTLELGDSALYLCASSSTSGTVDTQYFGPGTRLTVL.